The entry below gives a single T cell receptor (beta chain) sequence along with its context. This clone was counted a single time. This clone's antigen is unknown. Base quality data are lacking; no much larger clone is found one base away. The germline V gene (reference sequence) specifies LNHDA as CDR1 and SQIVND as CDR2. A distance of 16 bases separates the germline ends of V and J, which lose 3 bases and 7 bases respectively. The CDR3 sequence holds 15 residues, the cysteine and phenylalanine included. Only the CDR3 DNA is retained, 45 bases long and in frame from the first base. The donors were healthy, HIV-negative adults with no recently reported acute infections or vaccinations. Only Caucasian adults living in Nashville, Tennessee, USA were represented among the donors. CD8 memory samples were composed of magnetically selected CD45RO+ cells combined with CCR7-negative CD45RA+ effector memory (TemRA) cells. Blood was obtained by leukapheresis, after which PBMCs were separated by Ficoll-Histopaque density gradient centrifugation and cryopreserved in liquid nitrogen vapor phase. Purity and quantity of every magnetically sorted T cell population were checked by analytical flow cytometry. From each sorted fraction, genomic DNA was isolated and quantified by UV absorbance on a Nanodrop 2000c.

The data were taken from a study of shared clonotypes between healthy human individuals (dated by TCRdb to 2018 to 2020). Context from the whole study: The cohort included three men and a couple of women between 18 and 49 years of age. Blood TCR repertoires of about 5 healthy adults were deeply sequenced to estimate repertoire size and the extent of clonotype sharing between individuals. To increase sequencing depth and limit assay-specific biases, different laboratories used diverse techniques to prepare libraries and sequence TCR repertoires. Per donor, three plates each were used for CD4 naive and CD4 memory, two for CD8 naive, and one for CD8 memory. Leukapheresis yielded between about 0.85 and 9.5 billion PBMCs per donor.

Using the deep immunoSEQ assay, multiplex PCR amplified TCR CDR3 regions from genomic DNA. For each cell subset, the extracted genomic DNA was distributed evenly across all wells of several immunoSEQ 96-well plates, and each plate served as one replicate. Each replicate PCR for sorted subsets received approximately 200 ng genomic DNA, equal to roughly 30,000 T cell genomes. Purified libraries were measured with a Qubit 3.0 fluorometer, size-checked on a Bioanalyzer 2100, and measured again with the KAPA Library Quantification kit. Every immunoSEQ 96-well plate was sequenced on a separate single-read 150-cycle Illumina NextSeq 550 flow cell. In the paper's pipeline: The immunoSEQ output contained only junctional sequences without quality scores, so filtering could not match that applied to full-length reads. Sequences were annotated with PyIR, a Python wrapper for IgBLAST v1.9, and V/J genes and CDR3 were assigned using IMGT germline references. Any read was removed if the V/J assignment was weak (E-value above 1e-6), the CDR3 was missing, or the read contained stop codons, out-of-frame junctions, or ambiguous translated residues. V3J clonotypes were defined as sequences sharing an identical inferred V gene, J gene, and CDR3 amino acid sequence. To compute the percentage overlap between repertoires, the number of shared unique clonotypes was divided by the size of the smaller repertoire. RTK rarefaction, the Chao1 estimator, and Recon v2.1 estimates of unobserved clonotypes were used to assess repertoire richness. For all TCRbeta clonotypes obtained by the gDNA method from several donors, generation probabilities were computed with OLGA. Held by TCRdb, this immuneACCESS table contains in-frame sequences only and omits some clones. Under half of the omission traces to an unresolved V gene where checked; the cause of the rest is unknown. V, J and clone size derive from that table, while D and trimming were established from the DNA sequence. The sample table holds over 100,000 clones, of which about 70% were seen once. 24% of the sample comes from the top ten.

General study outcomes and caveats: Sampling was restricted to blood, and TCR repertoires in tissue are likely to differ from TCR repertoires in blood. Rarefaction of sorted-subset datasets indicated incomplete sequencing despite the large sequencing depth. Because the study included a small number of donors, the genetic and exposure-history diversity represented was limited. When a few donors were compared, the shared fraction of clonotypes was 5% to 6.5% for naive CD4, less than 4% for naive CD8, roughly 2.5% for memory CD4, and roughly 0.43% for memory CD8. Pairwise subsampling led to the expectation that sequencing depth would affect the degree of clonotype sharing among donors. Naive subsets generally had larger estimated clonotype richness than memory subsets. Higher generation probabilities were observed for clonotypes shared by all four sorted-subset donors than for non-shared clonotypes.

The origin of this receptor is a woman aged 25 to 39 in good health. The rearrangement combines TRBV19 with TRBJ1-5; no confident D gene assignment can be made. Sequencing was done on a sample of memory CD8+ T cells sorted from blood. Interpreted using the paper, the cell subset or site label stands for: CD45RO+ cells pooled with CCR7-negative TemRA cells. The DNA reads as follows: TGTGCCAGTAGTATTGGTGCCGAAGGGAGACAGCCCCAGCATTTT. This encodes CASSIGAEGRQPQHF.